This T cell receptor beta chain originates from a study of T cell changes during pregnancy in multiple sclerosis. This CDR3 is 15 amino acids long. Germline V gives CDR1 SGHRS, CDR2 YFSETQ. With 0 bases clipped from V and 7 bases from J, the junction kept 6 bases outside the gene matches. Here immunoSEQ multiplex PCR was the method, and the copy in TCRdb shows in-frame clones only, minus some. The table records about 100,000 clones, around 93% of them present only once. Sequencing used peripheral blood, obtained after pregnancy. The chain links TRBV5-1 to TRBJ1-5; 8 positions match TRBD1. The clonotype originates from a female donor with multiple sclerosis, enrolled in a pregnancy study. DNA for the CDR3: TGCGCCAGCAGCTTGGGGACAGGGTGGTTGCAGCCCCAGCATTTT. It specifies CASSLGTGWLQPQHF.